Below are 14 T cell receptor beta chains sequenced from a single sample in a study of molecular identifiers for immune sequencing clone quantification. MiXCR was run by TCRdb on the PCR reads, yielding one entry per CDR3 protein. The sample consists of some 590,000 distinct CDR3 sequences, around 25% of them appearing once. Specimen: naive CD8+ T cells from blood, with Jurkat cell RNA spiked in. Sample subset: FACS-sorted CD8+CD4-CCR7+CD45RA+ naive T cells. The receptor source for this set is a human donor in good health. Some libraries in this study had Jurkat cell RNA spiked in.

V usage is TRBV4-3 and J usage is TRBJ2-7; 9 bases are a match to TRBD1. The CDR3 covers 17 residues. Germline V CDR1 and CDR2: LGHNA, YSLEER. The trim removed 2 bases at V and 6 bases at J, leaving 14 bases unmatched. The CDR3 reads CASSQSYTGTGFCEQYF. The CDR3 DNA is TGCGCCAGCAGCCAAAGCTATACCGGGACAGGGTTCTGCGAGCAGTACTTC.

The chain has TRBV20-1 and TRBJ2-7, with D perhaps matching TRBD1 or TRBD2 (5 bases each). Germline loops: CDR1 DFQATT, CDR2 SNEGSKA (reference sequence). The V and J ends lost 2 bases and 2 bases respectively, with 13 bases between them. This CDR3 contains 14 residues. The CDR3 here is CSARIGGPTYEQYF. As DNA, the CDR3 is TGCAGTGCTAGAATTGGGGGACCTACCTACGAGCAGTACTTC.

The chain has TRBV2 and TRBJ2-5, with D possibly matching TRBD2 (6 bases). The CDR3 loop spans 17 amino acids. V was shortened by 4 bases and J by 0 bases, with 18 bases between the two germline ends. Germline CDR1 and CDR2: SNHLY and FYNNEI. CDR3 in amino acids: CASSGAFLSGYQETQYF. The CDR3 nucleotides read TGTGCCAGCAGTGGGGCTTTTCTTAGCGGATACCAAGAGACCCAGTACTTC.

The chain links TRBV7-9 to TRBJ1-4, with D possibly matching TRBD1 (6 bases). The CDR3 spans 15 residues. Germline CDR1 SEHNR, CDR2 FQNEAQ (reference sequence). The V end was cut by 4 bases, the J end by 6 bases, with 15 bases between. DNA for the CDR3: TGTGCCAGCAGCTCCTGGGGGGCGGAGGATGAAAAACTGTTTTTT. It codes for CASSSWGAEDEKLFF. The variable domain in full, with the rest retrieved from reference TRBV7-9 and TRBJ1-4, is DTGVSQNPRHKITKRGQNVTFRCDPISEHNRLYWYRQTLGQGPEFLTYFQNEAQLEKSRLLSDRFSAERPKGSFSTLEIQRTEQGDSAMYLCASSSWGAEDEKLFFGSGTQLSVL.

This clonotype has a handful of counts. The rearrangement links TRBV19 to TRBJ2-7, with 10 bases matching TRBD2. Germline V CDR1 and CDR2: LNHDA, SQIVND (reference sequence). Germline trimming cut 1 base from V and 5 bases from J; bases unmatched to any gene: 5. The CDR3 is 15 residues long. The CDR3 loop reads CASSIGGLALDEQYF. DNA for the CDR3: TGTGCCAGTAGTATAGGGGGACTAGCGTTGGACGAGCAGTACTTC.

As regards this clonotype: A much larger clonotype is one base distant, so this may be a read error. The chain employs TRBV15 and TRBJ1-1, with D perhaps matching TRBD1 (5 bases). The CDR3 loop spans 13 amino acids. V was clipped by 6 bases and J by 5 bases, with 13 bases between them. The germline gives CDR1 LNHNV, CDR2 YYDKDF (reference sequence). The CDR3 loop reads CATRDRGGTEAFF. The DNA for the CDR3 is TGTGCCACCAGGGATAGGGGTGGGACTGAAGCTTTCTTT.

The chain carries TRBV30 and TRBJ1-1, with TRBD1 identical over 8 bases. The CDR3 totals 15 residues. CDR1 and CDR2 (germline): GTSNPN, SVGIG (reference sequence). With 0 bases clipped from V and 3 bases from J, the junction kept 6 bases outside the gene matches. CDR3 residues: CAWSVIPGGYTEAFF. The CDR3 bases are TGTGCCTGGAGTGTTATTCCAGGGGGCTACACTGAAGCTTTCTTT.

Notes on this clonotype: Germline and junction disagree at one end, which may indicate a read error. The chain joins TRBV5-3 to TRBJ1-1; TRBD1 is a possible D gene (5 bases). TRBV5-3 falls under the ORF class, with uncertain function. The CDR3 sequence is 15 residues long. CDR3 residues: CASSSWDGGGTEAFF. The DNA for the CDR3 is TGTGCCAGCAGCTCCTGGGACGGCGGGGGCACTGAAGCTTTCTTT.

A note on this clonotype: A read error may explain this, as a much larger clone is one base away. The gene calls are TRBV12-3 or TRBV12-4 and TRBJ2-2; D remains unclear. CDR3 size: 16 residues. The CDR3 here is CVSSLEVVPTTGELFF. DNA for the CDR3: TGTGTCAGCAGTTTAGAAGTAGTCCCCACCACCGGGGAGCTGTTTTTT.

This chain links TRBV12-3 or TRBV12-4 with TRBJ2-7; D possibly corresponds to TRBD2 (5 bases). With 6 bases removed from V and 2 bases from J, the gap between germline ends came to 14 bases. The CDR3 consists of 14 residues. CDR3 DNA: TGTGCCAGCAGCGCCGGGATAGGAGCCTACGAGCAGTACTTC. It is translated as CASSAGIGAYEQYF.

As for this clonotype: With a much larger clone just one base away, this may be a read error. V and J are TRBV12-3 or TRBV12-4 and TRBJ1-4; D not resolved. Trimming shortened V by 0 bases and J by 4 bases, and 15 bases separated the two germline ends. This CDR3 has 17 residues. In nucleotides, the CDR3 is TGTGCCAGCAGTTTAGCCGCTAACATGGGTGTTAATGAAAAACTGTTTTTT. Protein product: CASSLAANMGVNEKLFF.

This clonotype was seen repeatedly, ten times or more. The chain is built from TRBV29-1 and TRBJ2-1; the D call may be TRBD1 or TRBD2 (7 bases each). The CDR3 has 12 residues. Germline V CDR1 and CDR2: SQVTM, ANQGSEA. The V and J ends lost 3 bases and 8 bases respectively, with 11 bases between them. CDR3 bases: TGCAGCGTTGAGTCAGGGGGGGATGAGCAGTTCTTC. This codes for CSVESGGDEQFF.

The table lists this clonotype with many counts. The chain couples TRBV10-3 to TRBJ1-4; unclear D gene. Germline V gene sequence: CDR1 ENHRY, CDR2 SYGVKD. The CDR3 is made up of 14 amino acids. Trimming removed 3 bases at V and 10 bases at J, with 15 bases between. The CDR3: CAISDDPGTGKLFF. The CDR3 region has the DNA TGTGCCATCAGTGATGACCCGGGTACTGGAAAACTGTTTTTT.

As to this clonotype: This sequence may be a read error, since a much larger clone differs from it by one base. V gene TRBV7-9 combines with J gene TRBJ1-1, with a tentative D call TRBD1 (6 bases). CDR1 and CDR2 from the germline V gene are SEHNR and FQNEAQ (reference sequence). V was trimmed by 4 bases and J by 7 bases, leaving 22 bases between them. The CDR3 is 16 amino acids. The CDR3 DNA is TGTGCCAGCAGCTCACCTAGACAGTTCCGGGACATTGAAGCTTTCTTT. Translating it yields CASSSPRQFRDIEAFF.